This passage covers 10 T cell receptor beta chains from one sample sequenced in a study of blood T cell repertoires in COVID-19 (dated by TCRdb to 2020 to 2022). Preparation of the library involved the immunoSEQ multiplex PCR assay. As stored in TCRdb, this immuneACCESS dataset retains in-frame rearrangements with V and J assigned. A fraction of the clones does not appear; measured against another copy, unresolved V genes explain less than half of the discrepancy, and the remainder lacks a known reason. This sample comprises roughly 280,000 clones, roughly 86% of them detected only once. The leading ten clones occupy roughly 5% of the sample. Sequenced input: peripheral blood. The receptor source for this set is a woman aged 55-75 years with COVID-19, enrolled during active disease.

This sequence joins TRBV5-5 and TRBJ2-2, with 8 nucleotides matching TRBD1. Unmatched junction bases numbered 18, after V lost 3 bases and J lost 5 bases. The CDR3 is 19 residues long. Germline CDR1 reads SGHKS; CDR2 reads YYEKEE (reference sequence). The CDR3 loop reads CASSSRNPGQVVWTGELFF. In DNA form, the CDR3 reads TGTGCCAGCAGCTCCCGGAATCCGGGACAGGTGGTTTGGACCGGGGAGCTGTTTTTT.

J is TRBJ2-3 and V is TRBV7-3; 14 bases fit TRBD2. V lost 5 bases and J lost 5; bases outside the gene matches: 3. The CDR3 runs 15 residues. CDR1 and CDR2 from the germline V gene are SGHTA and FQGTGA. CDR3 amino acids: CASSPGTSGRDTQYF. The CDR3 region has the DNA TGTGCCAGCAGCCCGGGGACTAGCGGGAGAGATACGCAGTATTTT.

The CDR3 DNA sequence: TGTGCCAGCAGTGATACTGGGCCCAATCAGCCCCAGCATTTT. This encodes CASSDTGPNQPQHF. This chain joins TRBV27 and TRBJ1-5; D ambiguous. The CDR3 extends over 14 amino acids. CDR1 is MNHEY, CDR2 SMNVEV, per germline (reference sequence). Trimming removed 5 bases from V and 3 bases from J, with 11 bases in between.

This clone was detected many times. CDR3 DNA sequence: TGTGCCAGCAGCTTCGTTCAGGGCCGAGGAGTTAGAGTCAATGAGCAGTTCTTC. It codes for CASSFVQGRGVRVNEQFF. This chain joins TRBV7-9 and TRBJ2-1; D is perhaps TRBD1 (5 bases). Between the trimmed V and J ends, which lost 3 bases and 6 bases, there was a span of 24 bases. Germline V lookup: CDR1 SEHNR, CDR2 FQNEAQ (reference sequence). This CDR3 comprises 18 residues.

The chain uses TRBV10-2 and TRBJ2-5, with TRBD2 matching over 7 bases. Per the germline V gene, CDR1 is WSHSY and CDR2 is SAAADI. This CDR3 has 16 amino acids. J was trimmed by 5 bases and V by 4 bases; bases with no gene match: 13. CDR3 residues: CASSGYARGGWETQYF. DNA for the CDR3: TGCGCCAGCAGTGGTTACGCTCGCGGGGGTTGGGAGACCCAGTACTTC.

This rearrangement joins TRBV7-8 to TRBJ1-1; no clear D. The CDR3 totals 14 residues. CDR1 is SGHVS and CDR2 is FQNEAQ in the germline V gene. With 5 bases removed from V and 3 bases from J, the gap between germline ends came to 13 bases. In DNA, the CDR3 is TGTGCCAGCAGCCGGGAGGGCGCGGACACTGAAGCTTTCTTT. Protein product: CASSREGADTEAFF. Using reference TRBV7-8 and TRBJ1-1 for the parts outside the CDR3, the full variable domain is GAGVSQSPRYKVAKRGQDVALRCDPISGHVSLFWYQQALGQGPEFLTYFQNEAQLDKSGLPSDRFFAERPEGSVSTLKIQRTQQEDSAVYLCASSREGADTEAFFGQGTRLTVV.

This rearrangement joins TRBV9 to TRBJ1-3; tentatively, D is TRBD1 (6 bases). Germline V gene sequence: CDR1 SGDLS, CDR2 YYNGEE. With 0 bases removed from V and 2 bases from J, the gap between germline ends came to 15 bases. This CDR3 region has 17 residues. The CDR3 loop reads CASSVATNRATGNTIYF. The CDR3 bases are TGTGCCAGCAGCGTAGCTACTAACAGGGCGACTGGAAACACCATATATTTT.

This chain connects TRBV7-2 to TRBJ2-1; TRBD2 might be the D (6 bases). V shed 1 base and J shed 8 bases, with 12 bases lying between them. Germline V gene sequence: CDR1 SGHTA, CDR2 FQGNSA. The CDR3 has 14 residues. DNA of the CDR3: TGTGCCAGCAGCTTAGACGGGAGAGGGGATGAGCAGTTCTTC. Its protein is CASSLDGRGDEQFF. Full variable domain (rest looked up from reference TRBV7-2 and TRBJ2-1): GAGVSQSPSNKVTEKGKDVELRCDPISGHTALYWYRQSLGQGLEFLIYFQGNSAPDKSGLPSDRFSAERTGGSVSTLTIQRTQQEDSAVYLCASSLDGRGDEQFFGPGTRLTVL.

The rearrangement uses TRBV3-1 (or the pseudogene TRBV3-2) and TRBJ2-2, with D perhaps TRBD2 (6 bases). V was cut by 2 bases and J by 4 bases, with 14 bases left in between. CDR1 is LGHDT, CDR2 YNNKEL, per germline (reference sequence). The CDR3 covers 16 residues. Written as DNA, the CDR3 is TGTGCCAGCAGCCAACGAAGGGACTTCGGCACCGGGGAGCTGTTTTTT. As protein: CASSQRRDFGTGELFF.

V usage is TRBV2 and J usage is TRBJ1-5; TRBD1 aligns across 9 bases. CDR3 length equals 14 residues. V was clipped by 7 bases and J by 5 bases; unmatched bases: 6. Germline CDR1 and CDR2: SNHLY and FYNNEI. The CDR3 loop reads CASNNDRGDQPQHF. The DNA for the CDR3 is TGTGCCAGCAATAACGACAGGGGGGATCAGCCCCAGCATTTT.